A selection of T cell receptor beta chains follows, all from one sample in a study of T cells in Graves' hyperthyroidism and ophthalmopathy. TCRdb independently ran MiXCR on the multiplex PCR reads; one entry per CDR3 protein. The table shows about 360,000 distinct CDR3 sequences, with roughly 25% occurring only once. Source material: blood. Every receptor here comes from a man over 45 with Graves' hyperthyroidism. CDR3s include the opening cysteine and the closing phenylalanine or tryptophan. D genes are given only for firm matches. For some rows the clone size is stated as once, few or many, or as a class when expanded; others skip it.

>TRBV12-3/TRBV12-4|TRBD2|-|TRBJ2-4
TGTGCCAGCAGTGCGCGACTAGCGGGAGGAGTCTACATTCAGTACTTC
CASSARLAGGVYIQYF
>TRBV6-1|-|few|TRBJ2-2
TGTGCCAGCAGAGAAGCAGGGTGGGCGAACACCGGGGAGCTGTTTTTT
CASREAGWANTGELFF
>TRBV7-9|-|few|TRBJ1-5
TGTGCCAGCAGCTTAGTCCCAGGGAATCAGCCCCAGCATTTT
CASSLVPGNQPQHF
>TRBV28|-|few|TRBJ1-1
TGTGCCAGCAGTTCCCCCCCGGGGGGGGGTGACACTGAAGCTTTCTTT
CASSSPPGGGDTEAFF
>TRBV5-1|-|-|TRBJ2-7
TGCGCCAGCAGCTTGGAGGGTATTGTCCTCACCTACAATGAGCAGTACTTC
CASSLEGIVLTYNEQYF
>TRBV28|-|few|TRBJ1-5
TGTGCCAGCAGTTTACATCCGCCCCAGCATTTT
CASSLHPPQHF
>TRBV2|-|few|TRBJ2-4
TGTGCCAGCAGCCTGAACAGGGAGGCCAAAAACATTCAGTACTTC
CASSLNREAKNIQYF
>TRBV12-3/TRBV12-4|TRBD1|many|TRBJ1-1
TGTGCCAGCAGTTTAGAGGAACAGGGGCCTGAAGCTTTCTTT
CASSLEEQGPEAFF
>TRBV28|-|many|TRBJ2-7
TGTGCCAGCAGTTCACCGGGACAAAACCCCTACGAGCAGTACTTC
CASSSPGQNPYEQYF
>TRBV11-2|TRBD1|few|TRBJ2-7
TGTGCCAGCAGCTTAGATAGTCGGACAGGTATAGGCTACGAGCAGTACTTC
CASSLDSRTGIGYEQYF
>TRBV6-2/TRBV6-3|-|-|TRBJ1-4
TGTGCCAGCAGAACTGACATAACTAATGAAAAACTGTTTTTT
CASRTDITNEKLFF
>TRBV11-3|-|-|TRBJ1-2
TGTGCCAGCAGCTTCGGGTCTCTTGGAAACTATGGCTACACCTTC
CASSFGSLGNYGYTF
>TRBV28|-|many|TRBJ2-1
TGTGCCAGCCTGACTTGGGCTGGCTACAATGAGCAGTTCTTC
CASLTWAGYNEQFF
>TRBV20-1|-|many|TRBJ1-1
TGCAGTGCTAGAGAGAACACTGAAGCTTTCTTT
CSARENTEAFF
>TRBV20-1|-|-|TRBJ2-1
TGCAGTGCCCACGGGAGAGAGAACTACAATGAGCAGTTCTTC
CSAHGRENYNEQFF
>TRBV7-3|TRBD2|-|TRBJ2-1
TGTGCCAGCAGTTGGACTAGCTCACATGAGCAGTTCTTC
CASSWTSSHEQFF
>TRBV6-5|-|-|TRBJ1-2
TGTGCCAGCAGTTACTCGACGGGGCAGTATGGCTACACCTTC
CASSYSTGQYGYTF
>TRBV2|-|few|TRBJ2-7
TGTGCCAGCAGTCCGCTTGGGGACTCACTCGACGAGCAGTACTTC
CASSPLGDSLDEQYF
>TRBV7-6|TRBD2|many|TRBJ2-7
TGTGCCAGCAGCTTAGGTACTAGCGGAGGGGAAAAGTACTTC
CASSLGTSGGEKYF
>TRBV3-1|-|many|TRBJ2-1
TGTGCCAGCAGCCAAGTTTCAGGGCCAGCGCAGTTCTTC
CASSQVSGPAQFF
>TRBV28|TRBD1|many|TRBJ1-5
TGTGCCAGCAAGCAGGGGGTCGGCAATCAGCCCCAGCATTTT
CASKQGVGNQPQHF
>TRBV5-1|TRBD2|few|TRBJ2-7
TGCGCCAGCAGCCCCGGGACTAGCGGGAGTTTGAGGGAGCAGTACTTC
CASSPGTSGSLREQYF
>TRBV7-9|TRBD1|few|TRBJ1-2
TGTGCCAGCAGCCGATGGGACAGGGGGAATGGCTACACCTTC
CASSRWDRGNGYTF
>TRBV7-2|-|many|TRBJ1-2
TGTGCCAGCAGCATCCTGGGTGAAGACTATGGCTACACCTTC
CASSILGEDYGYTF